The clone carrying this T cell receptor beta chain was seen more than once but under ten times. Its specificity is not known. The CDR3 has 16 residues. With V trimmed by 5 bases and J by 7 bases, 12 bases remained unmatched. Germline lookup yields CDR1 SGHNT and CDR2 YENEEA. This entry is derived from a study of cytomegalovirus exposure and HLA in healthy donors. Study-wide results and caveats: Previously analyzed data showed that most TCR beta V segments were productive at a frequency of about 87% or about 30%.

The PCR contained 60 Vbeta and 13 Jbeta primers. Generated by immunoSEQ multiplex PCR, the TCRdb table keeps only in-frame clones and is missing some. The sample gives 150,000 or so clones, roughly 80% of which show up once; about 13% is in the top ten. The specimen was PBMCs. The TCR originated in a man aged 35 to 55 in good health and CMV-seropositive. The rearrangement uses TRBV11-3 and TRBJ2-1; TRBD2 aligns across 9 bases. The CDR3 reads CASSPYGAGGWNEQFF. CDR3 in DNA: TGTGCCAGCAGCCCATATGGGGCGGGAGGGTGGAATGAGCAGTTCTTC.